Listed below are T cell receptor beta chains from one sample, sequenced in a study of control samples from healthy donors and cancer patients. Profiled with immunoSEQ multiplex PCR; TCRdb holds only in-frame clones, not every one. This table holds 15,000 to 20,000 clones, less than 90% found once. Material: PBMCs. The receptors derive from a man between 60 and 75 years old with head and neck cancer. The CDR3 runs from the conserved cysteine through the conserved F or W. The D gene is left open where the match is weak.

v_gene	j_gene	d_gene	CDR3aa	CDR3nt
TRBV7-9	TRBJ2-3	NA	CASSPGPPSTDTQYF	TGTGCCAGCAGCCCCGGGCCCCCTAGCACAGATACGCAGTATTTT
TRBV5-6	TRBJ1-3	NA	CASSWGRVSSGNTIYF	TGTGCCAGCAGCTGGGGGAGGGTTTCCTCTGGAAACACCATATATTTT
TRBV12-3/TRBV12-4	TRBJ2-5	NA	CASTRYQETQYF	TGTGCCAGCACCCGGTACCAAGAGACCCAGTACTTC
TRBV6-4	TRBJ2-3	NA	CASSDRGTGPGGTQYF	TGTGCCAGCAGTGACCGAGGGACAGGCCCCGGGGGGACGCAGTATTTT
TRBV5-4	TRBJ2-3	TRBD2	CASSLWTSGGIDTQYF	TGTGCCAGCAGCTTGTGGACTAGCGGGGGTATAGATACGCAGTATTTT
TRBV9	TRBJ2-1	NA	CASSHTQREQFF	TGTGCCAGCAGCCATACCCAACGGGAGCAGTTCTTC
TRBV7-7	TRBJ2-1	NA	CASSLGTASYNEQFF	TGTGCTAGCAGCTTAGGGACCGCCTCCTACAATGAGCAGTTCTTC
TRBV7-8	TRBJ2-7	TRBD1	CASTQPGQGSYEQYF	TGTGCCAGCACCCAACCGGGACAGGGTTCTTACGAGCAGTACTTC
TRBV18	TRBJ2-3	NA	CASSQDTGSTDTQYF	TGTGCCAGCTCTCAAGACACTGGTAGCACAGATACGCAGTATTTT
TRBV7-6	TRBJ2-5	TRBD2	CASSGRDQETQYF	TGTGCCAGCAGTGGGAGGGACCAAGAGACCCAGTACTTC
TRBV7-9	TRBJ2-7	NA	CASSLQISEQYF	TGTGCCAGCAGCTTACAGATTTCCGAGCAGTACTTC
TRBV7-9	TRBJ1-2	NA	CASSLDGYGYTF	TGTGCCAGCAGCTTAGACGGTTATGGCTACACCTTC
TRBV18	TRBJ1-1	NA	CASSPKVEVNTEAFF	TGTGCCAGCTCACCAAAGGTAGAGGTGAACACTGAAGCTTTCTTT
TRBV6-5	TRBJ2-5	NA	CASSPGGGRETQYF	TGTGCCAGCTCACCCGGTGGGGGTAGGGAGACCCAGTACTTC
TRBV11-2	TRBJ2-3	NA	CASSLVWGATDTQYF	TGTGCCAGCAGCTTAGTCTGGGGAGCCACAGATACGCAGTATTTT
TRBV15	TRBJ2-3	NA	CATSRDRSTQYF	TGTGCCACCAGCAGAGACCGGAGTACGCAGTATTTT
TRBV25-1	TRBJ1-4	NA	CASRQGRNEKLFF	TGTGCCAGCAGGCAGGGGAGGAATGAAAAACTGTTTTTT